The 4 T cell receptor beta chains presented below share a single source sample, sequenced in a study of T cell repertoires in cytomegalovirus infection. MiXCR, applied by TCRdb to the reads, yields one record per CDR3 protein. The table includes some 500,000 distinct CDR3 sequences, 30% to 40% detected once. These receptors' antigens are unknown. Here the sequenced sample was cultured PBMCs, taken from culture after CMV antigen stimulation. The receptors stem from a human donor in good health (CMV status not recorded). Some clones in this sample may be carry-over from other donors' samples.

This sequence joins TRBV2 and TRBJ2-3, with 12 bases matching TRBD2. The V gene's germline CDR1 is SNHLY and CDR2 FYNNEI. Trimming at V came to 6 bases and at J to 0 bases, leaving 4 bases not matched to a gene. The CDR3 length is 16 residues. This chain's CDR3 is CASRTGTSGSTDTQYF. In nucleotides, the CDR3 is TGTGCCAGCAGAACCGGGACTAGCGGGAGCACAGATACGCAGTATTTT. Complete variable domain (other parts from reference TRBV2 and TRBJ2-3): EPEVTQTPSHQVTQMGQEVILRCVPISNHLYFYWYRQILGQKVEFLVSFYNNEISEKSEIFDDQFSVERPDGSNFTLKIRSTKLEDSAMYFCASRTGTSGSTDTQYFGPGTRLTVL.

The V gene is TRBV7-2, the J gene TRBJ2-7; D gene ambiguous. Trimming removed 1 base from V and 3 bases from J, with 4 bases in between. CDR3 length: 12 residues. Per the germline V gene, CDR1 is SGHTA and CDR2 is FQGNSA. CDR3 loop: CASSLDDYEQYF. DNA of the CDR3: TGTGCCAGCAGCTTAGACGACTACGAGCAGTACTTC.

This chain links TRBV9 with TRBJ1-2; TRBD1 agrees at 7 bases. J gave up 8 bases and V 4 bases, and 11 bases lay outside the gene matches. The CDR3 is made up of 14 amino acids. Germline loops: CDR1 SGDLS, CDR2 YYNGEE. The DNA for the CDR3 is TGTGCCAGCAGCCCCCGGCGGACAGGAAAGGGCTACACCTTC. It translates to CASSPRRTGKGYTF.

The CDR3 DNA reads TGCAGTGGTGCCCCTAGTCTAAGTTCCTACAATGAGCAGTTCTTC. Its translation: CSGAPSLSSYNEQFF. The V call is TRBV20-1, the J call TRBJ2-1; the D is unclear. The germline V gene encodes CDR1 DFQATT and CDR2 SNEGSKA (reference sequence). The CDR3 covers 15 residues. V lost 7 bases and J 1 base, leaving 17 bases between the germline ends.